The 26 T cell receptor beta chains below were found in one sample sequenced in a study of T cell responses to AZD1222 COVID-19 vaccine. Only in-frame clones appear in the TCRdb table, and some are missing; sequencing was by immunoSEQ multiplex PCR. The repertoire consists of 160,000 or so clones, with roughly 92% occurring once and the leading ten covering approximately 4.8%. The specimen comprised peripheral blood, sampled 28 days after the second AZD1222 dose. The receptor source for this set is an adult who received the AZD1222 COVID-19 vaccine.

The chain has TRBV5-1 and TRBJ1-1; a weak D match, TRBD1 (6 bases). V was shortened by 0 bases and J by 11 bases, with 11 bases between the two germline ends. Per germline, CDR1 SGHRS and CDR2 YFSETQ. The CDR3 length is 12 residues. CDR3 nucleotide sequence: TGCGCCAGCAGCTTGGACAGGGAACGGGCTTTCTTT. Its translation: CASSLDRERAFF.

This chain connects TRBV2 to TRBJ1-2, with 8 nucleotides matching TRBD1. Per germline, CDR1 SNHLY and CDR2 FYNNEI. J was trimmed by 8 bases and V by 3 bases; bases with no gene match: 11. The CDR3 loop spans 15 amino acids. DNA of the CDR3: TGTGCCAGCAGTGATCCGTCGAGGACAGGGAACGGCTACACCTTC. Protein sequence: CASSDPSRTGNGYTF.

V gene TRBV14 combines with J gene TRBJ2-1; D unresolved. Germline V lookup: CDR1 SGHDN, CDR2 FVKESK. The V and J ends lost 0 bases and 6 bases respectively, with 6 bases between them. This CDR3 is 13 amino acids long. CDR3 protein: CASSQDNPNEQFF. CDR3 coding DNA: TGTGCCAGCAGCCAAGATAACCCCAATGAGCAGTTCTTC.

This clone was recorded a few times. The DNA of the CDR3 is TGTGCCAGCAGCTCTAGACAGGGGTCCTACGAGCAGTACTTC. As protein: CASSSRQGSYEQYF. The genes are TRBV7-8 and TRBJ2-7; 8 positions agree with TRBD1. Trimming took 4 bases from V and 1 from J; bases not matched to a gene: 3. The germline V gene encodes CDR1 SGHVS and CDR2 FQNEAQ. The CDR3 is 14 residues long.

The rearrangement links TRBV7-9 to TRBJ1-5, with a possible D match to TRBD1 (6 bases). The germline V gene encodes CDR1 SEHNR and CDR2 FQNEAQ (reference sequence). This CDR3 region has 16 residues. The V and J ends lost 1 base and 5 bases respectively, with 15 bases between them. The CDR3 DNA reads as TGTGCCAGCAGCTTAGGGGGGGCAGGTATCTATCAGCCCCAGCATTTT. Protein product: CASSLGGAGIYQPQHF.

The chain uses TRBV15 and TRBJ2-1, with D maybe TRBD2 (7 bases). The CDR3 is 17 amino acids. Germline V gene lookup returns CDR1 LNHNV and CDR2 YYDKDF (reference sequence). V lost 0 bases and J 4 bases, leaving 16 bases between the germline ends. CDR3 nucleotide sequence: TGTGCCACCAGCAGAGAAGTGGCCAGGGGAGGGTACAATGAGCAGTTCTTC. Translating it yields CATSREVARGGYNEQFF.

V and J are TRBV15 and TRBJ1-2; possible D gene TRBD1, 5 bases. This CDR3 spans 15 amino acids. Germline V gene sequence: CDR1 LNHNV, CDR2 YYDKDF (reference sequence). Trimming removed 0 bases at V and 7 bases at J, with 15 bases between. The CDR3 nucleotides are TGTGCCACCAGCAGAGATTACGGGCACAGGCTTGGCTACACCTTC. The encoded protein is CATSRDYGHRLGYTF.

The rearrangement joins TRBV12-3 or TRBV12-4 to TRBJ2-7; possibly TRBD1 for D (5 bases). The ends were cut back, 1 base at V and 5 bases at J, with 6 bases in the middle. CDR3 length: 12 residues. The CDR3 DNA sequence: TGTGCCAGCAGTTTAGTCAGGGACGAGCAGTACTTC. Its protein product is CASSLVRDEQYF.

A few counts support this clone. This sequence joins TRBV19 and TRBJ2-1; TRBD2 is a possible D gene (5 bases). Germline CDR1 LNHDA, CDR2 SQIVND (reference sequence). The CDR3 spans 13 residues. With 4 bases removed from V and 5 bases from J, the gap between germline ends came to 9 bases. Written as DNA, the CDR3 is TGTGCCAGTAGTACCGGACTTCACAATGAGCAGTTCTTC. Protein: CASSTGLHNEQFF.

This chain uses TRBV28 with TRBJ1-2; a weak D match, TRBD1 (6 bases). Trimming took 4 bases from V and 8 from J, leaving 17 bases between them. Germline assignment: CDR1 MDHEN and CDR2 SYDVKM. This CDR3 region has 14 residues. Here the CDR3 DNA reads TGTGCCAGCAGTTCCCCCGGGGGAGGGGGGGGCTACACCTTC. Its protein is CASSSPGGGGGYTF.

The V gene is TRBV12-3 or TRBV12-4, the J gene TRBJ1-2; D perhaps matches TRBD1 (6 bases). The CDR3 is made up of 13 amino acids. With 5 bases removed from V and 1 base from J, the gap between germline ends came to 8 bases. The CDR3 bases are TGTGCCAGCAGTCCACAGGGTAACTATGGCTACACCTTC. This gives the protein CASSPQGNYGYTF.

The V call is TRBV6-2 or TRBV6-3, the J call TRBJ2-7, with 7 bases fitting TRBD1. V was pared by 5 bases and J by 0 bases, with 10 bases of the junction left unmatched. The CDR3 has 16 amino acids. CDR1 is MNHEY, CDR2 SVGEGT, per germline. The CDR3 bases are TGTGCCAGCAGTCCCACGACAGGGAGAGGCTCCTACGAGCAGTACTTC. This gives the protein CASSPTTGRGSYEQYF.

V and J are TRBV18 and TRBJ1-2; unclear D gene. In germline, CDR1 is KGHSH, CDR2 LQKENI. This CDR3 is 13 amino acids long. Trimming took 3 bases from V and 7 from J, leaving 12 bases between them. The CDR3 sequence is CASSPEGFPGYTF. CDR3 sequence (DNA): TGTGCCAGCTCACCGGAGGGTTTCCCTGGCTACACCTTC.

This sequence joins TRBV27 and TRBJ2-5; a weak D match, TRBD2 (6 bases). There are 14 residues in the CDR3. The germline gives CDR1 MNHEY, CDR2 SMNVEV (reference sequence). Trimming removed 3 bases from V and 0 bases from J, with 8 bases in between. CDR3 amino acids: CASSLEGHQETQYF. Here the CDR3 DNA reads TGTGCCAGCAGTTTGGAGGGCCACCAAGAGACCCAGTACTTC.

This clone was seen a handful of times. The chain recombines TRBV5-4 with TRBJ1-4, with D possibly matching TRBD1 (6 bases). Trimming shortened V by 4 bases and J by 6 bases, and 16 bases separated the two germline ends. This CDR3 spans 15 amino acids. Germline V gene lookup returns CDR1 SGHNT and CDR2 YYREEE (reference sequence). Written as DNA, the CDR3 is TGTGCCAGCAGCACGAACAGGGCGTTAGATGAAAAACTGTTTTTT. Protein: CASSTNRALDEKLFF.

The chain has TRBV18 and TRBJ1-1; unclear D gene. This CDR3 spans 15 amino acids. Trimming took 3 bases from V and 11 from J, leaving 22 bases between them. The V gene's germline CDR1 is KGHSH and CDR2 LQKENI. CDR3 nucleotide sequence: TGTGCCAGCTCACCGGTTCGACCGGCAGTGGGGAGGGCTTTCTTT. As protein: CASSPVRPAVGRAFF.

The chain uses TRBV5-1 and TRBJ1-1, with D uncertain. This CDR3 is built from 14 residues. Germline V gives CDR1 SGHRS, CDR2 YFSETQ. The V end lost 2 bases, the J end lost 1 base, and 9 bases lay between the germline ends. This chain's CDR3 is CASSFGSQNTEAFF. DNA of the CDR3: TGCGCCAGCAGCTTCGGGTCTCAGAACACTGAAGCTTTCTTT.

CDR3 region: CAISDSFSGYTF. The CDR3 DNA reads as TGTGCCATCAGTGACTCATTTAGTGGCTACACCTTC. The V gene is TRBV10-3, the J gene TRBJ1-2, with unresolved D. Germline CDR1 is ENHRY and CDR2 is SYGVKD. CDR3 length: 12 amino acids. Trimming cost V 3 bases and J 7 bases, with 9 bases left between them.

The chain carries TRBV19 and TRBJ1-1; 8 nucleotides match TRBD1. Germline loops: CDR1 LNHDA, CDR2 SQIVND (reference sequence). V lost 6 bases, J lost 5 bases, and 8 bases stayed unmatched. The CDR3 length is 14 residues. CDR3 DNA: TGTGCCAGTAGGGGCCCAGGGGGCCTTACTGAAGCTTTCTTT. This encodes CASRGPGGLTEAFF.

This CDR3 reads CASSPTRDHSYEQYF. The CDR3 nucleotides read TGTGCCAGCAGCCCAACGCGGGATCACTCCTACGAGCAGTACTTC. The chain is built from TRBV13 and TRBJ2-7; perhaps TRBD2 as D (6 bases). V was shortened by 5 bases and J by 0 bases, with 14 bases between the two germline ends. The CDR3 runs to 15 residues. Germline lookup yields CDR1 PRHDT and CDR2 FYEKMQ (reference sequence).

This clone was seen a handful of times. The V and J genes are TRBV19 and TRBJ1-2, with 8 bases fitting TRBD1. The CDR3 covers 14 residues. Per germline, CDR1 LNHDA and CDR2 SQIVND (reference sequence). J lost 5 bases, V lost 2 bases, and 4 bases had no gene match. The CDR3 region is CASSIPDRVYGYTF. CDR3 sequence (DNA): TGTGCCAGTAGTATACCGGACAGGGTATATGGCTACACCTTC.

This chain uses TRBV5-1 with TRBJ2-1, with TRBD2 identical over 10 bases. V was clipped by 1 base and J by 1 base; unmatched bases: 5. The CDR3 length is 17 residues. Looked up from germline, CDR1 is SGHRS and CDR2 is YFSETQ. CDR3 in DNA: TGCGCCAGCAGCTTGAGGCTAGCGGGAGTTTCCTACAATGAGCAGTTCTTC. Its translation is CASSLRLAGVSYNEQFF.

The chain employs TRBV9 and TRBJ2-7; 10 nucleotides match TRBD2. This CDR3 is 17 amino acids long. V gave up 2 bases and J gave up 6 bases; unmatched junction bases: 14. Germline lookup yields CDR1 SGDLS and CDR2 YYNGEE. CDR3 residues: CASSVSGLAGVRGEQYF. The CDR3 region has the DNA TGTGCCAGCAGCGTTTCCGGGCTAGCGGGAGTGAGGGGCGAGCAGTACTTC.

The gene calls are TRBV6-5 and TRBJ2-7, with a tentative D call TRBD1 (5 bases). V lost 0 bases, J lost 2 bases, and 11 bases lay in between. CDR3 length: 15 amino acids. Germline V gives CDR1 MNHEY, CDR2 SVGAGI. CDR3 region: CASSYSGQGTYEQYF. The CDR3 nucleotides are TGTGCCAGCAGTTACTCGGGGCAGGGCACCTACGAGCAGTACTTC.

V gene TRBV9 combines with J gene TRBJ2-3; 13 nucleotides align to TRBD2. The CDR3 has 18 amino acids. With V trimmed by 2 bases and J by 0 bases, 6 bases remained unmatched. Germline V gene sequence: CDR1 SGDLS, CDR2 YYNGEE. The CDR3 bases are TGTGCCAGCAGCGTCGGGACTAGCGGGACGACGAGCACAGATACGCAGTATTTT. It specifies CASSVGTSGTTSTDTQYF.

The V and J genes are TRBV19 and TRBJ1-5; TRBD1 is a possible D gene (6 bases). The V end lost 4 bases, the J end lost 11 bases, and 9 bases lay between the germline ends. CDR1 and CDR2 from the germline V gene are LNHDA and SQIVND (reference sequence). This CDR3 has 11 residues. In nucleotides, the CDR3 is TGTGCCAGTAGTAGAGGGACATCCCAGCATTTT. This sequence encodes CASSRGTSQHF.